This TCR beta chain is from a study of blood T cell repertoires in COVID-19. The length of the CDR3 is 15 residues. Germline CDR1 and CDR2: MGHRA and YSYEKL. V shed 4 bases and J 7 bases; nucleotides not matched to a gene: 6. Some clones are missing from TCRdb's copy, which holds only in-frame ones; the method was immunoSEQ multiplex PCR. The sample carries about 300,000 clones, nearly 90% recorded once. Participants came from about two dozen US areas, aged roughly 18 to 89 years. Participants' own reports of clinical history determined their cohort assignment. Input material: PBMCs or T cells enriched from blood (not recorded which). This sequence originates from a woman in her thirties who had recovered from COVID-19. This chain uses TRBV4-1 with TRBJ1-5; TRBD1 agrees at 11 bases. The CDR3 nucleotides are TGCGCCAGCAGCCTAGGGACAGGGGGATTACAGCCCCAGCATTTT. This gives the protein CASSLGTGGLQPQHF.